This T cell receptor beta chain was captured by sequencing in a study of blood T cell repertoires in COVID-19. Study-level information: T cells, B-cell-depleted T cells, or PBMCs supplied cDNA or gDNA.

V lost 1 base to trimming and J lost 10 bases, with 20 bases between them. This CDR3 region has 15 residues. Germline V lookup: CDR1 SGHNT, CDR2 YYREEE (reference sequence). Original handling: Counts of nucleated cells, estimated from reference gene primer amplification, were obtained. Using immunoSEQ multiplex PCR, the repertoire was profiled, and TCRdb retains in-frame clones only, with some absent. For V, J and clone size, that table is used; D and trimming come from the DNA. The sample has 90,000 or so clones; 70% to 90% are singletons. The sequence was collected from a man in his fifties or sixties with acute or convalescent COVID-19. The chain recombines TRBV5-4 with TRBJ1-1; unclear D gene. Input material: peripheral blood. CDR3: CASSLRSTSQIGAFF. The CDR3 DNA follows: TGTGCCAGCAGCTTGCGCTCGACAAGTCAAATAGGAGCTTTCTTT.